Listed here are 24 T cell receptor beta chains from one sample, sequenced in a study of T cell repertoires in cytomegalovirus infection. These TCRs' antigens remain unknown. From the reads, TCRdb called clonotypes with MiXCR, one entry per CDR3 protein. The repertoire holds a few hundred thousand distinct CDR3 sequences, with under 45% as singletons. Material: cultured PBMCs, obtained from culture after CMV antigen stimulation. The receptors derive from a human donor in good health (CMV status not recorded). Some clones in this sample may be carry-over from other donors' samples.

This clonotype was counted a few times. The chain is built from TRBV7-2 and TRBJ2-3, with no clear D. Germline loops: CDR1 SGHTA, CDR2 FQGNSA. V lost 5 bases and J 5 bases, leaving 11 bases between the germline ends. CDR3 length: 13 amino acids. Here the CDR3 reads CASSLVTVDTQYF. In nucleotides, the CDR3 is TGTGCCAGCAGCCTCGTTACGGTAGATACGCAGTATTTT.

This clonotype was seen more than once but under ten times. The V and J genes are TRBV12-3 or TRBV12-4 and TRBJ2-7; D possibly uses TRBD1 or TRBD2 (5 bases each). CDR3 length equals 15 residues. V lost 6 bases and J lost 4, with 19 bases in between. Written as DNA, the CDR3 is TGTGCCAGCAGCCCCTCCGGGGCCCCCGGTTACGAGCAGTACTTC. Translation gives CASSPSGAPGYEQYF.

This clonotype occurred a few times. The chain uses TRBV7-6 and TRBJ1-1; possible D gene TRBD1, 5 bases. The germline gives CDR1 SGHVS, CDR2 FNYEAQ. The V and J ends lost 2 bases and 1 base respectively, with 26 bases between them. This CDR3 region has 20 residues. For the CDR3, the DNA is TGTGCCAGCAGCTTAATTCCCCTGCAGGGATGGGTAATCGGGAACACTGAAGCTTTCTTT. It translates to CASSLIPLQGWVIGNTEAFF.

This clonotype was observed a few times. The CDR3 reads CASSYEPENANTGELFF. The DNA of the CDR3 is TGTGCCAGCAGTTACGAGCCGGAAAACGCGAACACCGGGGAGCTGTTTTTT. The V gene is TRBV6-2 or TRBV6-3, the J gene TRBJ2-2; D unresolved. Germline CDR1 reads MNHEY; CDR2 reads SVGEGT. This CDR3 spans 17 amino acids. V gave up 2 bases and J gave up 0 bases, with 13 bases separating them.

The rearrangement links TRBV12-3 or TRBV12-4 to TRBJ2-7; D is unclear. The germline V and J ends were trimmed by 2 bases and 2 bases, with 10 bases remaining between them. The CDR3 is made up of 14 amino acids. The CDR3 loop reads CASSLSLLTYEQYF. The CDR3 DNA follows: TGTGCCAGCAGTTTAAGTTTACTTACCTACGAGCAGTACTTC.

The chain carries TRBV6-6 and TRBJ1-2; D unclear. The germline CDR1 and CDR2 sequences are MNHNY and SVGAGI (reference sequence). CDR3 length: 13 amino acids. The V gene lost 7 bases and the J gene lost 6 bases, with 15 bases spanning the gap. Here the CDR3 reads CASKTRQIDGYTF. Written as DNA, the CDR3 is TGTGCCAGCAAAACGCGGCAAATAGATGGCTACACCTTC.

This chain uses TRBV19 with TRBJ1-2, with D perhaps matching TRBD1 (5 bases). Looked up from germline, CDR1 is LNHDA and CDR2 is SQIVND (reference sequence). The CDR3 totals 14 residues. Deletions cut 7 bases from V and 2 bases from J, with 14 bases between. The CDR3 DNA is TGTGCCAGTACACCCACCGGGGCAAACTATGGCTACACCTTC. It encodes CASTPTGANYGYTF.

In DNA, the CDR3 is TGTGCCAGCAGCATCGAACACGATCAGCCCCAGCATTTT. It translates to CASSIEHDQPQHF. The chain recombines TRBV7-2 with TRBJ1-5; the D is unclear. CDR3 size: 13 residues. Germline assignment: CDR1 SGHTA and CDR2 FQGNSA. The V end was cut by 5 bases, the J end by 5 bases, with 10 bases between.

The rearrangement joins TRBV6-2 or TRBV6-3 to TRBJ2-7; D ambiguous. Trimming pared 7 bases from V and 3 bases from J, leaving 13 bases between. This CDR3 is 13 amino acids long. Germline assignment: CDR1 MNHEY and CDR2 SVGEGT. The CDR3 bases are TGTGCCAGCACGATTACTCTCGACTACGAGCAGTACTTC. Translated, it gives CASTITLDYEQYF.

The chain is built from TRBV7-2 and TRBJ2-5; the D call may be TRBD1 or TRBD2 (6 bases each). The CDR3 contains 14 residues. V was trimmed by 5 bases and J by 5 bases, leaving 15 bases between them. CDR1 is SGHTA, CDR2 FQGNSA, per germline. CDR3 in DNA: TGTGCCAGCAGCACTCGAAGGGGGAGGGAGACCCAGTACTTC. Amino acid sequence: CASSTRRGRETQYF.

The chain employs TRBV7-2 and TRBJ2-1; TRBD2 agrees at 14 bases. CDR1 is SGHTA, CDR2 FQGNSA, per germline. CDR3 size: 20 residues. With V trimmed by 2 bases and J by 5 bases, 14 bases remained unmatched. CDR3 region: CASSLSPPGLAGEANNEQFF. The DNA for the CDR3 is TGTGCCAGCAGCTTAAGTCCGCCGGGACTAGCGGGGGAGGCGAACAATGAGCAGTTCTTC.

V usage is TRBV12-3 or TRBV12-4 and J usage is TRBJ2-4, with 9 bases identical to TRBD1. The V gene end was trimmed by 5 bases and the J gene end by 3 bases; junction bases not matched to a gene: 8. This CDR3 region has 16 residues. The CDR3 sequence is CASSNRGRLGKNIQYF. CDR3 DNA: TGTGCCAGCAGTAACAGGGGGCGCTTAGGCAAAAACATTCAGTACTTC.

The chain joins TRBV5-1 to TRBJ1-1; D is unclear. The germline V gene encodes CDR1 SGHRS and CDR2 YFSETQ. CDR3 size: 13 residues. V lost 5 bases to trimming and J lost 1 base, with 9 bases between them. CDR3 amino acids: CASRRRQNTEAFF. The CDR3 coding sequence is TGCGCCAGCAGACGGAGACAGAACACTGAAGCTTTCTTT. The entire variable domain, with the rest obtained from reference TRBV5-1 and TRBJ1-1, is as follows: KAGVTQTPRYLIKTRGQQVTLSCSPISGHRSVSWYQQTPGQGLQFLFEYFSETQRNKGNFPGRFSGRQFSNSRSEMNVSTLELGDSALYLCASRRRQNTEAFFGQGTRLTVV.

This clonotype has a count of ten or more. The chain carries TRBV7-2 and TRBJ2-3; no firm D call. Trimming removed 5 bases from V and 2 bases from J, with 8 bases in between. CDR3 length equals 13 residues. From germline, CDR1 is SGHTA and CDR2 FQGNSA. The CDR3 protein is CASSVAHTDTQYF. The DNA of the CDR3 is TGTGCCAGCAGCGTGGCTCACACAGATACGCAGTATTTT.

This chain connects TRBV10-3 to TRBJ2-5; 8 nucleotides line up with TRBD2. Germline lookup yields CDR1 ENHRY and CDR2 SYGVKD. The CDR3 spans 13 residues. With V trimmed by 6 bases and J by 5 bases, 5 bases remained unmatched. CDR3 protein: CAISRGGGETQYF. CDR3 in DNA: TGTGCCATCAGCCGGGGGGGGGGTGAGACCCAGTACTTC.

This clonotype was picked up a small number of times. V is TRBV7-2 and J is TRBJ1-6; D uncertain. Germline V lookup: CDR1 SGHTA, CDR2 FQGNSA. V gave up 3 bases and J gave up 9 bases, with 9 bases separating them. This CDR3 has 13 amino acids. This chain's CDR3 is CASSLNTLSPLHF. CDR3 DNA: TGTGCCAGCAGCTTGAATACTCTTTCACCCCTCCACTTT.

V gene TRBV28 combines with J gene TRBJ2-1, with D unresolved. Germline assignment: CDR1 MDHEN and CDR2 SYDVKM. This CDR3 has 11 amino acids. Between the trimmed V and J ends, which lost 3 bases and 12 bases, there was a span of 9 bases. The CDR3 coding sequence is TGTGCCAGCAGTTTTGGGGAATGGCAGTTCTTC. Encoded protein: CASSFGEWQFF.

This clonotype appeared a few times. V gene TRBV7-9 combines with J gene TRBJ1-1; D might be TRBD1 (6 bases). Per germline, CDR1 SEHNR and CDR2 FQNEAQ (reference sequence). Trimming took off 7 bases at V and 3 bases at J, with 24 bases between the two ends. This CDR3 has 17 amino acids. The CDR3 region is CASTPGTWNGGDTEAFF. CDR3 nucleotides: TGTGCCAGCACCCCTGGGACATGGAACGGAGGGGACACTGAAGCTTTCTTT.

This clonotype was detected only once. This sequence joins TRBV5-1 and TRBJ2-1; a weak D match, TRBD1 (6 bases). CDR1 is SGHRS and CDR2 is YFSETQ in the germline V gene. This CDR3 has 15 amino acids. V shed 5 bases and J shed 0 bases, with 12 bases lying between them. CDR3 sequence reads: CASSWGQDSYNEQFF. CDR3 coding DNA: TGCGCCAGCAGTTGGGGACAAGACTCCTACAATGAGCAGTTCTTC.

V and J are TRBV4-1 and TRBJ2-3; TRBD2 aligns across 11 bases. The ends lost 0 bases at V and 4 bases at J; junction bases unmatched: 6. Germline V gives CDR1 MGHRA, CDR2 YSYEKL. The CDR3 extends over 17 amino acids. The CDR3 here is CASSQEIAGGRADTQYF. The CDR3 DNA reads TGCGCCAGCAGCCAAGAAATAGCGGGGGGGAGGGCAGATACGCAGTATTTT.

This rearrangement joins TRBV7-2 to TRBJ1-6; 10 positions agree with TRBD1. The CDR3 runs to 16 residues. Germline-derived CDR1 and CDR2 are SGHTA and FQGNSA. The ends lost 1 base at V and 3 bases at J; junction bases unmatched: 0. The CDR3 bases are TGTGCCAGCAGCTTAGGGACAGGGGGCTATAATTCACCCCTCCACTTT. It translates to CASSLGTGGYNSPLHF.

The V call is TRBV12-3 or TRBV12-4, the J call TRBJ2-3; the D call may be TRBD1 or TRBD2 (5 bases each). The CDR3 extends over 13 amino acids. Trimming took off 5 bases at V and 8 bases at J, with 14 bases between the two ends. CDR3 protein: CASSPRGRSTQYF. The CDR3 DNA follows: TGTGCCAGCAGTCCACGGGGCCGTAGTACGCAGTATTTT.

The gene calls are TRBV6-1 and TRBJ1-6; D ambiguous. This CDR3 comprises 14 residues. The germline gives CDR1 MNHNS, CDR2 SASEGT. V was pared by 8 bases and J by 7 bases, with 15 bases between. The CDR3 coding sequence is TGTGCCAGCTGTACAAGTACGGGCAATTCACCCCTCCACTTT. It yields the protein CASCTSTGNSPLHF.

V is TRBV5-4 and J is TRBJ2-7; 8 bases are a match to TRBD2. This CDR3 comprises 15 residues. In germline, CDR1 is SGHNT, CDR2 YYREEE (reference sequence). V shed 4 bases and J 3 bases; nucleotides not matched to a gene: 9. The CDR3 loop is CASSAPGTSRYEQYF. The CDR3 coding sequence is TGTGCCAGCAGCGCCCCCGGGACTAGTCGCTACGAGCAGTACTTC.